These T cell receptor beta chains were read from a single sample in a study of human T cells and chemical hapten exposure. Each CDR3 protein is one row after TCRdb ran MiXCR on the RACE reads. The sample holds tens of thousands of distinct CDR3 sequences, around 9.4% seen once. Material: whole blood, obtained in connection with sensitization to the hapten diphenylcyclopropenone (DPC). The origin of the receptors is a woman between 45 and 65 years old with alopecia areata. Some clones in this sample may be carry-over from other donors' samples. CDR3s include the opening cysteine and the closing phenylalanine or tryptophan. The D gene is left open where the match is weak. A clone size is listed for some rows: how often the clone was seen (once, few, many), or a class if it is expanded.

d_gene: TRBD1
j_gene: TRBJ1-2
v_gene: TRBV3-1
abundance: NA
CDR3aa: CASSQQFRQGARGYGYTF
CDR3nt: TGTGCCAGCAGCCAACAGTTTCGACAGGGGGCGCGGGGCTATGGCTACACCTTC

d_gene: TRBD1
j_gene: TRBJ1-5
v_gene: TRBV18
abundance: few
CDR3aa: CASSPPAGQGLQPQHF
CDR3nt: TGTGCCAGCTCACCACCTGCGGGACAGGGGCTTCAGCCCCAGCATTTT

d_gene: NA
j_gene: TRBJ1-1
v_gene: TRBV6-4
abundance: NA
CDR3aa: CASGEQRDTEAFF
CDR3nt: TGTGCCAGCGGCGAACAGAGGGACACTGAAGCTTTCTTT

d_gene: NA
j_gene: TRBJ1-3
v_gene: TRBV5-1
abundance: many
CDR3aa: CASSLSTGNTIYF
CDR3nt: TGCGCCAGCAGCTTGAGTACTGGAAACACCATATATTTT

d_gene: NA
j_gene: TRBJ1-5
v_gene: TRBV7-8
abundance: once
CDR3aa: CASSLGARSNQPQHF
CDR3nt: TGTGCCAGCAGCTTGGGGGCGCGGAGCAATCAGCCCCAGCATTTT

d_gene: TRBD2
j_gene: TRBJ2-3
v_gene: TRBV14
abundance: many
CDR3aa: CASSRWTSGTDTQYF
CDR3nt: TGTGCCAGCAGCCGATGGACTAGCGGCACAGATACGCAGTATTTT

d_gene: TRBD1
j_gene: TRBJ1-1
v_gene: TRBV18
abundance: few
CDR3aa: CASSPKTTGEAFF
CDR3nt: TGTGCCAGCTCACCTAAAACGACAGGGGAAGCTTTCTTT

d_gene: TRBD2
j_gene: TRBJ2-7
v_gene: TRBV28
abundance: many
CDR3aa: CASSSPSGGGYEQYF
CDR3nt: TGTGCCAGCAGTTCCCCTAGCGGGGGGGGTTACGAGCAGTACTTC

d_gene: NA
j_gene: TRBJ1-4
v_gene: TRBV9
abundance: NA
CDR3aa: CASSYQGRSNEKLFF
CDR3nt: TGTGCCAGCAGCTACCAAGGCCGGAGCAATGAAAAACTGTTTTTT

d_gene: NA
j_gene: TRBJ2-7
v_gene: TRBV19
abundance: many
CDR3aa: CASSIGNSYEQYF
CDR3nt: TGTGCCAGTAGTATTGGTAACTCCTACGAGCAGTACTTC

d_gene: TRBD1
j_gene: TRBJ1-1
v_gene: TRBV5-1
abundance: many
CDR3aa: CASSLAGMTGVNTEAFF
CDR3nt: TGCGCCAGCAGCTTGGCGGGGATGACAGGGGTGAACACTGAAGCTTTCTTT

d_gene: NA
j_gene: TRBJ2-7
v_gene: TRBV2
abundance: NA
CDR3aa: CASTSTGNSYEQYF
CDR3nt: TGTGCCAGCACCTCCACAGGAAACTCCTACGAGCAGTACTTC

d_gene: TRBD1
j_gene: TRBJ2-7
v_gene: TRBV28
abundance: few
CDR3aa: CASSPGRGPLEQYF
CDR3nt: TGTGCCAGCAGCCCGGGCAGGGGGCCCCTCGAGCAGTACTTC

d_gene: NA
j_gene: TRBJ1-6
v_gene: TRBV20-1
abundance: many
CDR3aa: CSARDFQGSSYNSPLHF
CDR3nt: TGCAGTGCTAGAGATTTTCAGGGGAGCTCCTATAATTCACCCCTCCACTTT

d_gene: NA
j_gene: TRBJ1-3
v_gene: TRBV3-1
abundance: few
CDR3aa: CASSQEIYPNTIYF
CDR3nt: TGTGCCAGCAGCCAAGAAATCTATCCGAACACCATATATTTT

d_gene: NA
j_gene: TRBJ1-2
v_gene: TRBV27
abundance: many
CDR3aa: CASSLLTGNYGYTF
CDR3nt: TGTGCCAGCAGTTTACTTACAGGGAACTATGGCTACACCTTC

d_gene: NA
j_gene: TRBJ2-2
v_gene: TRBV5-4
abundance: few
CDR3aa: CASSTTLPNTGELFF
CDR3nt: TGTGCCAGCAGCACCACGTTACCGAACACCGGGGAGCTGTTTTTT

d_gene: NA
j_gene: TRBJ1-4
v_gene: TRBV7-2
abundance: NA
CDR3aa: CASRRGGLTNEKLFF
CDR3nt: TGTGCCAGCCGGAGAGGGGGGCTAACTAATGAAAAACTGTTTTTT

d_gene: NA
j_gene: TRBJ1-6
v_gene: TRBV7-2
abundance: many
CDR3aa: CASTGRGLSFANSPLHF
CDR3nt: TGTGCCAGCACTGGGAGGGGTCTGTCTTTTGCTAATTCACCCCTCCACTTT

d_gene: NA
j_gene: TRBJ1-4
v_gene: TRBV4-3
abundance: NA
CDR3aa: CASSQEGYVEKLFF
CDR3nt: TGCGCCAGCAGCCAAGAGGGTTACGTGGAAAAACTGTTTTTT

d_gene: TRBD2
j_gene: TRBJ2-1
v_gene: TRBV18
abundance: NA
CDR3aa: CASSAVAGDYNEQFF
CDR3nt: TGTGCCAGCTCAGCTGTAGCGGGCGACTACAATGAGCAGTTCTTC

d_gene: NA
j_gene: TRBJ1-2
v_gene: TRBV12-3/TRBV12-4
abundance: NA
CDR3aa: CASSQQGFGYTF
CDR3nt: TGTGCCAGCAGTCAACAGGGATTCGGCTACACCTTC

d_gene: TRBD1
j_gene: TRBJ1-1
v_gene: TRBV7-2
abundance: many
CDR3aa: CASSRTGGAAEAFF
CDR3nt: TGTGCCAGCAGCCGCACAGGGGGTGCCGCTGAAGCTTTCTTT

d_gene: TRBD2
j_gene: TRBJ2-3
v_gene: TRBV5-5
abundance: NA
CDR3aa: CASSFDGRGTDTQYF
CDR3nt: TGTGCCAGCAGCTTCGACGGGAGGGGCACAGATACGCAGTATTTT

d_gene: TRBD2
j_gene: TRBJ2-1
v_gene: TRBV27
abundance: once
CDR3aa: CASSRDYQGNEQFF
CDR3nt: TGTGCCAGCTCTAGGGACTACCAGGGCAATGAGCAGTTCTTC

d_gene: NA
j_gene: TRBJ1-1
v_gene: TRBV7-2
abundance: NA
CDR3aa: CASSFGTNTEAFF
CDR3nt: TGTGCCAGCAGCTTTGGGACCAACACTGAAGCTTTCTTT

d_gene: NA
j_gene: TRBJ1-3
v_gene: TRBV6-5
abundance: many
CDR3aa: CASSPDGYSGNTIYF
CDR3nt: TGTGCCAGCAGTCCCGACGGTTACTCTGGAAACACCATATATTTT

d_gene: NA
j_gene: TRBJ2-2
v_gene: TRBV7-6
abundance: many
CDR3aa: CASSFSFSAGELFF
CDR3nt: TGTGCCAGCAGCTTTAGTTTTTCGGCCGGGGAGCTGTTTTTT

d_gene: NA
j_gene: TRBJ1-1
v_gene: TRBV6-5
abundance: many
CDR3aa: CASSYRGANTEAFF
CDR3nt: TGTGCCAGCAGTTACAGGGGGGCAAACACTGAAGCTTTCTTT

d_gene: TRBD2
j_gene: TRBJ2-1
v_gene: TRBV2
abundance: few
CDR3aa: CASSEEVLAGGGEQFF
CDR3nt: TGTGCCAGCAGTGAAGAGGTGCTAGCGGGGGGTGGTGAGCAGTTCTTC

d_gene: NA
j_gene: TRBJ1-1
v_gene: TRBV3-1
abundance: many
CDR3aa: CASSHTPQLDTEAFF
CDR3nt: TGTGCCAGCAGCCACACGCCCCAACTCGACACTGAAGCTTTCTTT

d_gene: NA
j_gene: TRBJ1-1
v_gene: TRBV29-1
abundance: many
CDR3aa: CSVVRERPSAEAFF
CDR3nt: TGCAGCGTTGTCAGGGAAAGGCCGAGCGCTGAAGCTTTCTTT

d_gene: TRBD1
j_gene: TRBJ1-4
v_gene: TRBV5-1
abundance: few
CDR3aa: CASAGQGNEKLFF
CDR3nt: TGCGCCAGCGCGGGACAGGGAAACGAAAAACTGTTTTTT

d_gene: TRBD2
j_gene: TRBJ2-1
v_gene: TRBV24-1
abundance: NA
CDR3aa: CATRDPSSGRLSYNEQFF
CDR3nt: TGTGCCACCAGAGATCCCTCGAGCGGGAGGCTCTCCTACAATGAGCAGTTCTTC

d_gene: NA
j_gene: TRBJ1-6
v_gene: TRBV11-2
abundance: many
CDR3aa: CASSLATGGSPLHF
CDR3nt: TGTGCCAGCAGCTTAGCAACAGGAGGATCACCCCTCCACTTT

d_gene: NA
j_gene: TRBJ1-1
v_gene: TRBV11-2
abundance: many
CDR3aa: CASSLQRVMNTEAFF
CDR3nt: TGTGCCAGCAGCTTACAGAGAGTCATGAACACTGAAGCTTTCTTT

d_gene: NA
j_gene: TRBJ1-2
v_gene: TRBV28
abundance: few
CDR3aa: CASRTRLAGVANYGYTF
CDR3nt: TGTGCCAGCAGAACAAGGCTGGCGGGGGTAGCGAACTATGGCTACACCTTC

d_gene: NA
j_gene: TRBJ2-7
v_gene: TRBV18
abundance: few
CDR3aa: CASSPTNLGGEQYF
CDR3nt: TGTGCCAGCTCACCAACCAATCTCGGGGGCGAGCAGTACTTC

d_gene: NA
j_gene: TRBJ2-1
v_gene: TRBV7-9
abundance: NA
CDR3aa: CASSLGATTWQFF
CDR3nt: TGTGCCAGCAGCCTCGGAGCTACTACGTGGCAGTTCTTC

d_gene: NA
j_gene: TRBJ2-5
v_gene: TRBV5-4
abundance: few
CDR3aa: CASSLGHWESQETQYF
CDR3nt: TGTGCCAGCAGCTTGGGACACTGGGAGAGCCAAGAGACCCAGTACTTC

d_gene: TRBD1
j_gene: TRBJ1-5
v_gene: TRBV18
abundance: few
CDR3aa: CASSLGGTGKSQPQHF
CDR3nt: TGTGCCAGCTCCCTAGGGGGGACAGGGAAGAGCCAGCCCCAGCATTTT

d_gene: NA
j_gene: TRBJ1-2
v_gene: TRBV9
abundance: NA
CDR3aa: CASSPPGNYGYTF
CDR3nt: TGTGCCAGCAGCCCTCCGGGGAACTATGGCTACACCTTC

d_gene: NA
j_gene: TRBJ2-5
v_gene: TRBV5-5
abundance: many
CDR3aa: CASSLAGVETQYF
CDR3nt: TGTGCCAGCAGCTTGGCTGGGGTCGAGACCCAGTACTTC

d_gene: NA
j_gene: TRBJ2-5
v_gene: TRBV28
abundance: many
CDR3aa: CASSPTAFQETQYF
CDR3nt: TGTGCCAGCAGTCCTACAGCTTTCCAAGAGACCCAGTACTTC

d_gene: NA
j_gene: TRBJ1-5
v_gene: TRBV10-3
abundance: few
CDR3aa: CAIRAGDYSNQPQHF
CDR3nt: TGTGCCATCAGAGCAGGGGATTATAGCAATCAGCCCCAGCATTTT

d_gene: NA
j_gene: TRBJ1-5
v_gene: TRBV28
abundance: many
CDR3aa: CASSQIGVQPQHF
CDR3nt: TGTGCCAGCAGTCAGATTGGGGTACAGCCCCAGCATTTT

d_gene: NA
j_gene: TRBJ1-5
v_gene: TRBV5-1
abundance: NA
CDR3aa: CASSFRGEGQPQHF
CDR3nt: TGCGCCAGCAGCTTCCGAGGAGAAGGACAGCCCCAGCATTTT

d_gene: NA
j_gene: TRBJ2-2
v_gene: TRBV7-9
abundance: few
CDR3aa: CASSFSASNTGELFF
CDR3nt: TGTGCCAGCAGCTTTTCGGCATCGAACACCGGGGAGCTGTTTTTT

d_gene: NA
j_gene: TRBJ2-3
v_gene: TRBV5-1
abundance: many
CDR3aa: CASSLVANGDTQYF
CDR3nt: TGCGCCAGCAGCTTGGTGGCTAATGGAGATACGCAGTATTTT

d_gene: NA
j_gene: TRBJ1-2
v_gene: TRBV28
abundance: many
CDR3aa: CASSSGVPNYGYTF
CDR3nt: TGTGCCAGCAGTTCGGGGGTCCCTAACTATGGCTACACCTTC

d_gene: TRBD1
j_gene: TRBJ1-1
v_gene: TRBV28
abundance: many
CDR3aa: CAAGGNTEAFF
CDR3nt: TGTGCAGCAGGGGGCAACACTGAAGCTTTCTTT

d_gene: NA
j_gene: TRBJ1-2
v_gene: TRBV12-3/TRBV12-4
abundance: NA
CDR3aa: CASRSGRPYGYTF
CDR3nt: TGTGCCAGCAGGTCCGGTAGGCCCTATGGCTACACCTTC

d_gene: NA
j_gene: TRBJ2-5
v_gene: TRBV4-3
abundance: NA
CDR3aa: CASSQGPDRTQETQYF
CDR3nt: TGCGCCAGCAGCCAAGGCCCCGATCGCACCCAAGAGACCCAGTACTTC

d_gene: NA
j_gene: TRBJ1-2
v_gene: TRBV28
abundance: NA
CDR3aa: CASSLGTANNYGYTF
CDR3nt: TGTGCCAGCAGTTTAGGGACGGCTAATAACTATGGCTACACCTTC

d_gene: NA
j_gene: TRBJ2-1
v_gene: TRBV7-9
abundance: few
CDR3aa: CASSSNKYSYNEQFF
CDR3nt: TGTGCCAGCAGCTCTAACAAGTACTCTTACAATGAGCAGTTCTTC